This entry features one T cell receptor (beta chain) sequence. What this receptor recognizes is not known. It has no much larger one-base neighbor in the sample; base qualities were not kept. This specimen belongs to a study of CD8+ T cells in alopecia areata (dated by TCRdb to between 2017 and 2018). Some background on the complete study: The treated patients took part in an open-label pilot trial in which moderate-to-severe alopecia areata was treated with oral tofacitinib at 5 to 10 mg twice daily. Tofacitinib was given for 6 to 18 months, followed by 6 months of follow-up off drug to assess delayed response and recurrence. The SALT score, which quantifies the percentage of affected scalp surface area, was used to measure disease severity in treated patients. In both human patients and the C3H/HeJ mouse model, the study applied high-throughput TCRbeta sequencing to look at T cell clonal expansion in alopecia areata. Human TCRbeta sequencing covered scalp tissue and sorted CD4+ and CD8+ peripheral blood T cells from patchy and totalis/universalis alopecia areata patients and healthy controls. Patients on tofacitinib were biopsied at baseline and after 4 and 24 weeks of treatment, and several of the patients also had a later scalp biopsy. Clonality in the scalp was compared among normal scalp (n=4), patchy alopecia areata scalp (n=8), and alopecia totalis/universalis scalp (n=8). RNA was extracted with the PAXgene miRNA kit for fixed scalp, the miRNeasy kit for PBMCs, and the RNeasy kit for mouse skin. Amplification of TCRbeta CDR3 regions was done by immunoSEQ multiplex PCR using 35 Vbeta forward primers and 13 Jbeta reverse primers.

As encoded in the germline V gene (reference sequence), CDR1 is SEHNR while CDR2 is FQNEAQ. V drops 3 bases and J drops 2 bases, leaving 17 bases in between. Taken from cysteine to phenylalanine, the CDR3 has 16 residues. The retained sequence is limited to the CDR3, 48 bases, with the frame set at the first base. Sample time point, as interpreted from the label and publication: about 25 weeks on oral tofacitinib. The sample's treatment or condition label, in plain terms: oral pan-JAK inhibitor, 5-10 mg twice daily. Lesional scalp punch biopsies and peripheral blood were obtained from alopecia areata patients. PBMCs were isolated by density centrifugation and stained for CD3, CD4 and CD8, after which CD4+ and CD8+ T cells were sorted on a FACSAria. Library preparation used the immunoSEQ multiplex PCR assay. RNA was extracted from all samples and reverse transcribed into cDNA, which served as template for TCR sequencing. First-strand cDNA was synthesized using SuperScript III with a 2:1 mix of oligo-dT and random hexamers. A synthetic immune receptor repertoire was used to gauge amplification bias, and whatever bias remained was removed computationally. The original pipeline was this. Raw reads were preprocessed for error removal, and CDR3 was defined according to IMGT conventions as running from the conserved cysteine to phenylalanine. To get clonality, Shannon entropy was normalized by log2 of the number of productive unique TCRs and the result was subtracted from 1. Scalp TCRbeta sequences were cross-referenced with sorted blood CD4 and CD8 repertoires so that the CD4 or CD8 identity of scalp clones could be inferred. TCRdb took this table from immuneACCESS and kept in-frame rearrangements with V and J called. Such tables lack part of the clones; where checked against another copy, unresolved V genes explain under half of the gap, and the rest is unexplained. V and J calls and clone size are those listed in that table; D and trimming were worked out from the DNA. This sample is represented by approximately 300,000 clones; roughly 60% of them were singletons. Jointly, the top ten make up under 2% of the sample.

Findings and caveats that apply to the study as a whole: Compared with mice, TCR sequences shared between patients were less clear, possibly partly because of HLA diversity across the patient population. The treated cohort was small, with a single nonresponder, so links between baseline CD8+ expansion and response need larger studies. Scalp TCR repertoire analysis is complicated because resident alphabeta T cells in normal human skin are also sequenced, whereas mouse skin is dominated by gammadelta T cells. Lesional scalp, especially in alopecia totalis/universalis, showed higher clonality and more expanded CD8+ clones than normal scalp, suggesting antigenic drive. During tofacitinib treatment, many expanded lesional clones stuck around in both scalp and blood, and this persistence may partly explain why relapse happens after treatment is stopped. Scalp clonality and the number of expanded CD8+ clones among the top 100 scalp clones were significantly decreased by tofacitinib.

Here the sequenced sample was CD4+ T cells sorted from blood, taken at week 24, from a patient treated with tofacitinib. The origin of this receptor is a human donor with alopecia areata. In this chain, TRBV7-9 is recombined with TRBJ2-7; the D gene could be either TRBD1 or TRBD2, each agreeing at 6 bases. The CDR3 here reads CASSFGGGTQTYEQYF. The nucleotide sequence reads TGTGCCAGCAGCTTCGGAGGGGGGACACAGACCTACGAGCAGTACTTC.